Sequencing of this TCR beta chain was carried out in a study of shared clonotypes between healthy human individuals. Whole-study findings and limits: Among non-shared clonotypes, generation probabilities were lower than among those shared by all four donors.

The length of the CDR3 is 16 residues. V lost 6 bases and J lost 0; bases outside the gene matches: 7. Germline-derived CDR1 and CDR2 are ENHRY and SYGVKD. Remarks on this clone: Its antigen is not known.

Only in-frame clones appear in the TCRdb table, and some are missing; sequencing was by immunoSEQ multiplex PCR. The sample lists over a million clones, around four fifths occurring once. V gene TRBV10-3 combines with J gene TRBJ2-2; 7 bases map to TRBD1. The origin of this receptor is a man younger than 35 in good health. Input material: memory CD4+ T cells sorted from blood. Sample subset: CD45RA-negative fraction. CDR3 nucleotide sequence: TGTGCCATCAGAAGGACCGGGACAGCGAACACCGGGGAGCTGTTTTTT. Its translation: CAIRRTGTANTGELFF.